These T cell receptor beta chains were read from a single sample in a study of OX40 agonist ivuxolimab in advanced cancers. TCRdb's table, derived via immunoSEQ multiplex PCR, lists solely in-frame clones and lacks some. The sample records approximately 80,000 clones, approximately 85% being singletons. The sample was CD4+ or CD8+ T cells sorted from blood, taken in a trial of the OX40 agonist ivuxolimab. These receptors were collected from an adult with an advanced solid tumor such as melanoma, head and neck, liver or kidney cancer. Each CDR3 is given with its conserved first and last residue. D genes are given only for firm matches. The listing skips clone size in some rows; elsewhere it reads once, few, many or a size class.

d_gene	v_gene	j_gene	abundance	CDR3nt	CDR3aa
TRBD2	TRBV5-4	TRBJ2-5	once	TGTGCCAGCAGCTCGCAAGCGGGATTTCAAGAGACCCAGTACTTC	CASSSQAGFQETQYF
-	TRBV7-9	TRBJ2-5	-	TGTGCCAGCAGCTTAACCCGGGACACCAACCAAGAGACCCAGTACTTC	CASSLTRDTNQETQYF
-	TRBV19	TRBJ2-1	-	TGTGCCAGTAGCGCTCTTAGCGGATCCCCTCCGTCCTACAATGAGCAGTTCTTC	CASSALSGSPPSYNEQFF
TRBD2	TRBV10-3	TRBJ2-7	once	TGTGCCATCAGCAGACTAGCGGGATCCTACGAGCAGTACTTC	CAISRLAGSYEQYF
TRBD1	TRBV10-3	TRBJ2-2	-	TGTGCCATCAGTGCCGGACAGGGGGTGGCCGGGGAGCTGTTTTTT	CAISAGQGVAGELFF
TRBD2	TRBV9	TRBJ2-2	-	TGTGCCAGCAGCGTAGCGGTAGCGGGAGTTACCGGGGAGCTGTTTTTT	CASSVAVAGVTGELFF
-	TRBV2	TRBJ2-1	-	TGTGCCAGCAGTTCAGCGGCCAACCACTACAATGAGCAGTTCTTC	CASSSAANHYNEQFF
-	TRBV5-1	TRBJ1-1	once	TGCGCCAGCAGCTGGGCAGGGCCAAACACTGAAGCTTTCTTT	CASSWAGPNTEAFF
-	TRBV27	TRBJ2-1	-	TGTGCCAGCAGAGGCGGAGGGCCGGGAAATGAGCAGTTCTTC	CASRGGGPGNEQFF
TRBD2	TRBV2	TRBJ2-5	-	TGTGCCAGCGGTGGACTAGCGGGAGGAGAGACCCAGTACTTC	CASGGLAGGETQYF
-	TRBV6-5	TRBJ2-5	-	TGTGCCAGCAGTTCCGATTCAGGAGAGACCCAGTACTTC	CASSSDSGETQYF
-	TRBV7-2	TRBJ1-2	-	TGTGCCAGCAGCTTAGCGGTCAGGGGACTCTTTAACTATGGCTACACCTTC	CASSLAVRGLFNYGYTF
-	TRBV7-2	TRBJ1-5	-	TGTGCCAGCAGCCCCCCAGGACTAGAGCGTCAGCCCCAGCATTTT	CASSPPGLERQPQHF
TRBD2	TRBV11-2	TRBJ2-7	-	TGTGCCAGCAGCCCGAGGACTAGCGGGCCCTACGAGCAGTACTTC	CASSPRTSGPYEQYF
-	TRBV4-2	TRBJ2-7	-	TGTGCCAGCAGCCAAGAAGTTGCTGGCTACGAGCAGTACTTC	CASSQEVAGYEQYF